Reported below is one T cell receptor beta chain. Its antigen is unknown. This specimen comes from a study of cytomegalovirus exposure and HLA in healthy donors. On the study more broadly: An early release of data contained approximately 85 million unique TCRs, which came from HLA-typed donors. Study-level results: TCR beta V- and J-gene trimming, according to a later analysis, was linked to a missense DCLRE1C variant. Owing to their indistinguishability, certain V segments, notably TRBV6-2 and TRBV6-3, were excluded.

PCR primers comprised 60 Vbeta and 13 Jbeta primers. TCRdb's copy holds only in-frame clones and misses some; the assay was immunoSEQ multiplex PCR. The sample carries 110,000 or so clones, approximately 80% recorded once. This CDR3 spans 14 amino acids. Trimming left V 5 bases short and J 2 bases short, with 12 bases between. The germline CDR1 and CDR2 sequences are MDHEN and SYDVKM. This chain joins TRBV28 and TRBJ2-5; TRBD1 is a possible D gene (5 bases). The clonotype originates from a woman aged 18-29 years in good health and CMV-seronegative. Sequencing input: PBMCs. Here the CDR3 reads CASSQSGIQETQYF. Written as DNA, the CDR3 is TGTGCCAGCAGTCAATCAGGGATTCAAGAGACCCAGTACTTC.